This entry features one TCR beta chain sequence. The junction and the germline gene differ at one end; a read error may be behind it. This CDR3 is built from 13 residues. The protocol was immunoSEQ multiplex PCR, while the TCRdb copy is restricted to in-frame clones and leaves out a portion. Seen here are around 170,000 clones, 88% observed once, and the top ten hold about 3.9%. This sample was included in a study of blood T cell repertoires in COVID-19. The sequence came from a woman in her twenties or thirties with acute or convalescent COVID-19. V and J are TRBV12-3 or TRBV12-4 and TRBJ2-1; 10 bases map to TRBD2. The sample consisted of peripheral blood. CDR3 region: CASSLLQREGRVF. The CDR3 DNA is TGTGCCAGCAGTCTGTTACAGCGGGAGGGCCGGGTCTTC.